What follows are 2 T cell receptor beta chains derived from one specimen sequenced in a study of blood T cell repertoires in COVID-19. Repertoires were generated with immunoSEQ multiplex PCR, while TCRdb's copy carries only in-frame clones and drops some. Of 200,000 to 250,000 clones in the sample, 83% were seen once. Sample: peripheral blood. These receptors came from a woman aged 50 to 65 with acute or convalescent COVID-19.

This sequence joins TRBV11-2 and TRBJ2-1, with 7 bases identical to TRBD2. V shed 8 bases and J 9 bases; nucleotides not matched to a gene: 4. The CDR3 spans 11 residues. Germline loops: CDR1 SGHAT, CDR2 FQNNGV. The CDR3 coding sequence is TGTGCCAGCCGGCGGGGGAGTGAGCAGTTCTTC. Translating it yields CASRRGSEQFF.

This clone occurred a few times. The gene calls are TRBV6-2 or TRBV6-3 and TRBJ2-5, with D tentatively TRBD1 (6 bases). The length of the CDR3 is 15 residues. The germline V and J ends were trimmed by 5 bases and 4 bases, with 17 bases remaining between them. Germline values: CDR1 MNHEY, CDR2 SVGEGT. CDR3 residues: CASSQSTGWGETQYF. The CDR3 region has the DNA TGTGCCAGCAGTCAATCCACAGGGTGGGGAGAGACCCAGTACTTC.